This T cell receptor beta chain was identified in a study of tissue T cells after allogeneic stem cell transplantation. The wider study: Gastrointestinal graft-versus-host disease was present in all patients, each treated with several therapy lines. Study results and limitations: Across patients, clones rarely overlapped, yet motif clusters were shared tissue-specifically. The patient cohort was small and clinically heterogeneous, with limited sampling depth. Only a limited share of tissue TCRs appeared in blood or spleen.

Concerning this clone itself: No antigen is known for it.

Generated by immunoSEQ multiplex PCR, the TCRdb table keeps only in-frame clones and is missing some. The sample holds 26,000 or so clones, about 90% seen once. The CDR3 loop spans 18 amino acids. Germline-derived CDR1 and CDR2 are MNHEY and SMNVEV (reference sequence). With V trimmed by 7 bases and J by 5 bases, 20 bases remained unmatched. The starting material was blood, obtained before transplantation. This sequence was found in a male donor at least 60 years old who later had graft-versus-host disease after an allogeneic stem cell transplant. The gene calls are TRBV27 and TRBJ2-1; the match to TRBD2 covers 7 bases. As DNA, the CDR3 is TGTGCCAGCATCCAACTGGTGGGCCTTCGGGGAGGGGACAATGAGCAGTTCTTC. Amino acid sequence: CASIQLVGLRGGDNEQFF.